This TCR beta chain was observed in a study of cytomegalovirus exposure and HLA in healthy donors. Overall study: T cells numbering around 190 million yielded approximately 120 million unique TCR beta sequences in an earlier analysis.

Primers for the PCR totalled 60 Vbeta and 13 Jbeta. Data came from immunoSEQ multiplex PCR; TCRdb stores just in-frame clones and leaves some out. In the table there are 140,000 to 150,000 clones, roughly 77% of which are singletons. This clone was recorded a few times. Its specificity is unknown. Study results and caveats: Specific recognition of CMV antigens was confirmed in vitro for a few chains (all CMV-associated). Most of the TCR beta V segments (in an earlier analysis) were productive either about 87% or about 30% of the time.

CDR3 length: 13 amino acids. Germline values: CDR1 MNHNY, CDR2 SVGAGI (reference sequence). V dropped 2 bases and J dropped 5; count of bases not matched to a gene: 0. The chain links TRBV6-6 to TRBJ2-5, with TRBD1 matching over 9 bases. The receptor's source is a male donor in good health and CMV-seronegative. Sequenced sample: PBMCs. The CDR3 bases are TGTGCCAGCAGTTACGGACAGGGGGAGACCCAGTACTTC. Its translation: CASSYGQGETQYF.